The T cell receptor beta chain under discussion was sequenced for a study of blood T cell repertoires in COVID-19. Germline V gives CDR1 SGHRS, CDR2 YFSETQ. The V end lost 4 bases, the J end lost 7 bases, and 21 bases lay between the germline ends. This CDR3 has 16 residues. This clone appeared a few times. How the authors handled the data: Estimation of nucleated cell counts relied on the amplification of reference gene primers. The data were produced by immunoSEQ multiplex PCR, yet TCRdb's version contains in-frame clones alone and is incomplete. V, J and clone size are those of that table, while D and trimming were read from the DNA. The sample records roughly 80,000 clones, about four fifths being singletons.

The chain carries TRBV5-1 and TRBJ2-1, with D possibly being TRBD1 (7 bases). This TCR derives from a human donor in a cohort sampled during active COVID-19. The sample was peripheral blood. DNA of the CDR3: TGCGCCAGCAGCCCCCAGGAGGGGGCCGGGGGAAATGAGCAGTTCTTC. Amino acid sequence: CASSPQEGAGGNEQFF.